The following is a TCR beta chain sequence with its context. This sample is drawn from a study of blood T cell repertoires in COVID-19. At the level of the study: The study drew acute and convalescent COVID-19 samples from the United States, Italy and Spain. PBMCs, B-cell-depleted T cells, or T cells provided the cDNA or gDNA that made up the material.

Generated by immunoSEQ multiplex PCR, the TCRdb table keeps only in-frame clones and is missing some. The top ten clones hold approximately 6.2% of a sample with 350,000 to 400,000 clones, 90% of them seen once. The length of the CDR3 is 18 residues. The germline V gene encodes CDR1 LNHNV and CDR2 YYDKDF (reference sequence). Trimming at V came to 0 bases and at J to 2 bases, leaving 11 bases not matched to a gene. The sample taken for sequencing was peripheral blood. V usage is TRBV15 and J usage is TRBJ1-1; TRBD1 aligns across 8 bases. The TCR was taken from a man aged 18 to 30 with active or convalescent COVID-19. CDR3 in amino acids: CATSRDFSRTGRNTEAFF. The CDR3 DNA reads TGTGCCACCAGCAGAGATTTTTCACGGACAGGGAGAAACACTGAAGCTTTCTTT.